This T cell receptor beta chain was found in a study of blood T cell repertoires in COVID-19 (dated by TCRdb to the early 2020s). Background on the whole study: Samples from collaborators originated in the United States, Italy and Spain and spanned both the acute and convalescent phases of COVID-19. Samples came from the ongoing ImmuneRACE study (first 160 participants) plus 1,254 subjects from 6 global collaborators. A de-identified subject ID, COVID-19 status, age in years and sex were almost always included in the sample metadata. Subjects who had been exposed to COVID-19, were actively infected with it, or had recovered from it provided the deeply sampled blood TCRbeta repertoires that made up the dataset. A freely available public database, intended as a resource for researchers studying the immune response to SARS-CoV-2, is where the repertoires were released. The material from the prospective study consisted of cDNA or gDNA derived from T cells, B-cell-depleted T cells, or PBMCs. Where available, HLA class I and class II types were obtained from metadata supplied by the sample provider rather than from assay-based typing.

The collaborating institutions used their own protocols to collect whole blood in K2EDTA tubes. For TCRbeta analysis, collaborators shipped samples in one of three forms: frozen whole blood, isolated PBMCs, or DNA extracted from either of those sample types. For this clone: The antigen it binds to is not known. No quality values exist for individual bases; no much larger clone is one base distant.

Between the V and J ends, shortened by 3 bases and 0 bases respectively, the junction contains 13 bases. There are 16 amino acids in the CDR3, from cysteine to phenylalanine inclusive. The CDR3 DNA has 48 bases and is translated from base 1. The germline V gene gives CDR1 as MGHRA and CDR2 as YSYEKL. The immunoSEQ Assay, a bias-controlled multiplex PCR, was used to amplify TCRbeta CDR3 regions from genomic DNA. Turning to the authors' computational methods: The number of nucleated cells in each sample was estimated from the amplification of reference gene primers within the assay. To quantify the absolute abundance of each unique TCRbeta CDR3 rearrangement, sequence reads were collapsed and filtered. For each sample, productive Simpson clonality was calculated as the square root of Simpson's diversity index across productive rearrangements. TCRdb holds this immuneACCESS table with in-frame rearrangements only. Some clones are missing; in checked studies, unresolved V genes explain under half, and the rest has no known cause. That table is the source of V, J and clone size, and D and trimming were worked out from the DNA. This sample is represented by about 78,000 clones; about 83% of them were singletons. Roughly 3.5% of the sample is held by the ten biggest clonotypes.

Overall study results and their limits: How much clinical and demographic metadata was included differed by source and by participant, and the metadata was provided uncurated.

This receptor chain uses TRBV4-1 and TRBJ2-3, and the D gene may be TRBD1, 6 bases matching. This receptor was taken from a man between 50 and 59 years old with acute or convalescent COVID-19. Sequencing input: peripheral blood. At the DNA level, the sequence is TGCGCCAGCAGCCAGGAAGGACAGCCTAGCACAGATACGCAGTATTTT. Its product reads: CASSQEGQPSTDTQYF.